A selection of T cell receptor beta chains follows, all from one sample in a study of coeliac disease. TCRdb's copy holds only in-frame clones and misses some; the assay was immunoSEQ multiplex PCR. Altogether approximately 2,400 clones are present, around 64% being singletons, with the ten largest covering 20% to 25%. The sequenced material came from intraepithelial lymphocytes from the gut. The source is a woman in her 70s with celiac disease on a gluten-free diet. CDR3s include the opening cysteine and the closing phenylalanine or tryptophan. D genes are given only for firm matches. Expanded clones get a size class; other rows say once, few or many, or leave the size out.

. TRBJ2-7 TRBD2 TRBV13 CASSLSLAGDYEQYF TGTGCCAGCAGTTTATCGCTAGCGGGGGACTACGAGCAGTACTTC
. TRBJ1-1 TRBD1 TRBV11-2 CASRRQGDTEAFF TGTGCCAGCAGACGACAGGGGGACACTGAAGCTTTCTTT
. TRBJ1-5 . TRBV6-6 CASRQGGGNQPQHF TGTGCCAGCAGGCAGGGAGGGGGCAATCAGCCCCAGCATTTT
. TRBJ2-3 TRBD2 TRBV9 CASSVGLAGGGTDTQYF TGTGCCAGCAGCGTGGGACTAGCGGGGGGGGGCACAGATACGCAGTATTTT
few TRBJ1-1 . TRBV29-1 CSVEPGDGGEAFF TGCAGCGTTGAGCCGGGCGACGGGGGTGAAGCTTTCTTT
. TRBJ1-1 . TRBV19 CASSIKGDTEAFF TGTGCCAGTAGTATTAAGGGGGACACTGAAGCTTTCTTT
. TRBJ1-6 TRBD1 TRBV18 CASSPLLDRGRTPLHF TGTGCCAGCTCACCACTACTGGACAGGGGAAGGACACCCCTCCACTTT
. TRBJ2-3 . TRBV5-1 CASFPGDSTDTQYF TGCGCCAGCTTCCCGGGGGATAGCACAGATACGCAGTATTTT
. TRBJ2-7 . TRBV5-5 CASSLQGGYEQYF TGTGCCAGCAGCTTACAGGGAGGGTACGAGCAGTACTTC
. TRBJ1-1 TRBD1 TRBV5-1 CASRPRQGMNTEAFF TGCGCCAGCAGACCTAGACAGGGGATGAACACTGAAGCTTTCTTT
. TRBJ2-2 . TRBV5-5 CASSFFGRGNTGELFF TGTGCCAGCAGCTTCTTCGGCAGGGGGAACACCGGGGAGCTGTTTTTT
. TRBJ2-5 . TRBV4-1 CASSQDGSSVETQYF TGCGCCAGCAGCCAAGATGGTAGTAGCGTGGAGACCCAGTACTTC
. TRBJ1-4 TRBD1 TRBV9 CASSVGTGDDEKLFF TGTGCCAGCAGCGTAGGGACAGGGGATGATGAAAAACTGTTTTTT
few TRBJ2-3 . TRBV2 CASSAPVLGDFQDTQYF TGTGCCAGCAGTGCCCCGGTTCTTGGTGACTTTCAAGATACGCAGTATTTT
. TRBJ1-5 . TRBV28 CASSPPQGNQPQHF TGTGCCAGCAGTCCCCCGCAGGGCAATCAGCCCCAGCATTTT
once TRBJ1-1 TRBD1 TRBV11-2 CASSLAAGGLVNTEAFF TGTGCCAGCAGCTTAGCGGCAGGGGGCTTAGTGAACACTGAAGCTTTCTTT